These 30 T cell receptor beta chains were sequenced from one sample in a study of cytomegalovirus exposure and HLA in healthy donors. 13 Jbeta primers and 60 Vbeta primers were used for the PCR. Sequencing used immunoSEQ multiplex PCR; TCRdb keeps in-frame clones, though not all of them. This sample has tens of thousands of clones, with 79% found just once. The sequenced material came from PBMCs. Every receptor here comes from a middle-aged woman in good health and CMV-seronegative.

This clone was detected a few times. This chain uses TRBV19 with TRBJ2-1, with 10 bases identical to TRBD2. V was pared by 6 bases and J by 3 bases, with 8 bases of the junction left unmatched. The germline V gene encodes CDR1 LNHDA and CDR2 SQIVND (reference sequence). The CDR3 covers 16 residues. As DNA, the CDR3 is TGTGCCAGTAGAGGGCTAGCGGGGGCCCACTACAATGAGCAGTTCTTC. Translating gives CASRGLAGAHYNEQFF.

V and J are TRBV6-1 and TRBJ1-1; D is uncertain. Trimming shortened V by 7 bases and J by 6 bases, and 9 bases separated the two germline ends. The length of the CDR3 is 11 residues. Germline CDR1 reads MNHNS; CDR2 reads SASEGT. The CDR3 nucleotides read TGTGCCAGCAACACAGTACCTGAAGCTTTCTTT. Translating gives CASNTVPEAFF.

This clone was observed a few times. The chain links TRBV6-1 to TRBJ2-3; D call uncertain. The CDR3 is 14 residues long. V was cut by 4 bases and J by 0 bases, with 8 bases left in between. The germline V gene has CDR1 MNHNS and CDR2 SASEGT. CDR3 nucleotide sequence: TGTGCCAGCAGTGGGTCCACTAGCACAGATACGCAGTATTTT. This translates into CASSGSTSTDTQYF.

V is TRBV2 and J is TRBJ2-7; D perhaps matches TRBD1 (6 bases). V was trimmed by 7 bases and J by 6 bases, leaving 16 bases between them. The CDR3 extends over 13 amino acids. CDR1 is SNHLY, CDR2 FYNNEI, per germline. The CDR3 loop is CASIKQGSGEQYF. The CDR3 coding sequence is TGTGCCAGCATTAAGCAGGGGAGTGGCGAGCAGTACTTC.

In this sample, this clone turned up a few times. V and J are TRBV4-1 and TRBJ1-2, with 7 bases matching TRBD1. Trimming took 6 bases from V and 2 from J; bases not matched to a gene: 6. The CDR3 spans 14 residues. Per the germline V gene, CDR1 is MGHRA and CDR2 is YSYEKL. As DNA, the CDR3 is TGCGCCAGCAGTAAAGACAGGGCCAACTATGGCTACACCTTC. Amino acid sequence: CASSKDRANYGYTF.

The V and J genes are TRBV4-3 and TRBJ1-2; possible D gene TRBD1, 5 bases. Per the germline V gene, CDR1 is LGHNA and CDR2 is YSLEER. CDR3 length: 14 amino acids. V lost 3 bases and J 8 bases, leaving 16 bases between the germline ends. The CDR3 here is CASSQPGTLVGYTF. DNA of the CDR3: TGCGCCAGCAGCCAGCCGGGGACTTTGGTGGGCTACACCTTC.

The CDR3 DNA reads TGCGCCAGCAGCCCGGGGGGCGGGTGGTCCTACGAGCAGTACTTC. Its translation: CASSPGGGWSYEQYF. The V gene is TRBV5-1, the J gene TRBJ2-7, with D perhaps matching TRBD2 (7 bases). Germline CDR1 SGHRS, CDR2 YFSETQ. There are 15 residues in the CDR3. The V gene lost 4 bases and the J gene lost 1 base, with 15 bases spanning the gap.

V is TRBV6-4 and J is TRBJ2-1, with 13 bases aligning to TRBD2. The CDR3 loop spans 15 amino acids. The V gene's germline CDR1 is MRHNA and CDR2 SNTAGT. J lost 8 bases, V lost 2 bases, and 3 bases had no gene match. CDR3: CASSDGTSGVDEQFF. For the CDR3, the DNA is TGTGCCAGCAGTGACGGGACTAGCGGGGTCGATGAGCAGTTCTTC.

This clone has just a few counts. The chain recombines TRBV19 with TRBJ2-5, with TRBD1 matching over 8 bases. V was clipped by 4 bases and J by 7 bases; unmatched bases: 8. The CDR3 runs 14 residues. Per the germline V gene, CDR1 is LNHDA and CDR2 is SQIVND (reference sequence). Here the CDR3 DNA reads TGTGCCAGTAGTAAGGACAGGGAGGTTGGGACCCAGTACTTC. Its protein product is CASSKDREVGTQYF.

The gene calls are TRBV7-9 and TRBJ1-1, with D possibly TRBD1 on 5 matching bases. The length of the CDR3 is 15 residues. The ends were cut back, 3 bases at V and 7 bases at J, with 18 bases in the middle. Germline V gene data show CDR1 as SEHNR and CDR2 as FQNEAQ (reference sequence). The CDR3 DNA follows: TGTGCCAGCAGCTTTTCCCTCCGGGGGGAACTTGAAGCTTTCTTT. This gives the protein CASSFSLRGELEAFF.

The sample holds many counts of this clone. The chain employs TRBV13 and TRBJ1-5; 9 bases match TRBD1. The V gene's germline CDR1 is PRHDT and CDR2 FYEKMQ (reference sequence). The length of the CDR3 is 16 residues. J was trimmed by 3 bases and V by 3 bases; bases with no gene match: 6. CDR3 DNA: TGTGCCAGCAGCTTCACAGGGGGCTCTTCCAATCAGCCCCAGCATTTT. Translated, it gives CASSFTGGSSNQPQHF. The full variable domain, rest sourced from reference TRBV13 and TRBJ1-5, is AAGVIQSPRHLIKEKRETATLKCYPIPRHDTVYWYQQGPGQDPQFLISFYEKMQSDKGSIPDRFSAQQFSDYHSELNMSSLELGDSALYFCASSFTGGSSNQPQHFGDGTRLSIL.

The J gene is TRBJ2-7, the V gene TRBV19, with D perhaps TRBD1 (6 bases). Trimming shortened V by 6 bases and J by 6 bases, and 15 bases separated the two germline ends. Looked up from germline, CDR1 is LNHDA and CDR2 is SQIVND (reference sequence). The CDR3 consists of 13 residues. The CDR3 sequence: CASRWDNYGEQYF. In nucleotides, the CDR3 is TGTGCCAGTAGGTGGGACAACTACGGCGAGCAGTACTTC.

This clone was counted only a few times. The V and J genes are TRBV5-8 and TRBJ2-7, with D possibly matching TRBD1 (5 bases). V lost 4 bases and J 0 bases, leaving 8 bases between the germline ends. The germline gives CDR1 SGHTS, CDR2 YDEGEE. The CDR3 is made up of 13 amino acids. Here the CDR3 reads CASSPDSSYEQYF. CDR3 DNA: TGTGCCAGCAGCCCCGACAGCTCCTACGAGCAGTACTTC.

The chain carries TRBV19 and TRBJ1-5, with D possibly TRBD1 on 6 matching bases. V shed 5 bases and J shed 2 bases, with 10 bases lying between them. This CDR3 is built from 14 residues. CDR1 and CDR2 from the germline V gene are LNHDA and SQIVND (reference sequence). CDR3 sequence: CASSLQGGNQPQHF. Here the CDR3 DNA reads TGTGCCAGTAGTTTACAGGGTGGCAATCAGCCCCAGCATTTT. The variable domain in full, completed from reference TRBV19 and TRBJ1-5, reads DGGITQSPKYLFRKEGQNVTLSCEQNLNHDAMYWYRQDPGQGLRLIYYSQIVNDFQKGDIAEGYSVSREKKESFPLTVTSAQKNPTAFYLCASSLQGGNQPQHFGDGTRLSIL.

This chain links TRBV7-3 with TRBJ2-5; D unclear. This CDR3 has 13 residues. Germline V gene data show CDR1 as SGHTA and CDR2 as FQGTGA. With 6 bases removed from V and 5 bases from J, the gap between germline ends came to 13 bases. CDR3 in amino acids: CASSRTPEETQYF. The CDR3 DNA reads TGTGCCAGCAGTAGAACCCCGGAGGAGACCCAGTACTTC.

The chain has TRBV5-4 and TRBJ2-5; 13 nucleotides agree with TRBD2. The V gene's germline CDR1 is SGHNT and CDR2 YYREEE (reference sequence). After removal of 6 bases from V and 2 bases from J, the junction contained 4 bases not matched to a gene. The CDR3 is made up of 15 amino acids. The DNA for the CDR3 is TGTGCCAGCAACCCGGGACTAGCGGGACAAGAGACCCAGTACTTC. It codes for CASNPGLAGQETQYF. Complete variable domain (other parts from reference TRBV5-4 and TRBJ2-5): ETGVTQSPTHLIKTRGQQVTLRCSSQSGHNTVSWYQQALGQGPQFIFQYYREEENGRGNFPPRFSGLQFPNYSSELNVNALELDDSALYLCASNPGLAGQETQYFGPGTRLLVL.

The DNA of the CDR3 is TGTGCCAGCAGCTTAAGTGGGACAGGACGAGAGACCCAGTACTTC. Amino acids: CASSLSGTGRETQYF. The gene calls are TRBV7-3 and TRBJ2-5, with 8 bases fitting TRBD1. The CDR3 totals 15 residues. The germline V gene encodes CDR1 SGHTA and CDR2 FQGTGA. V gave up 1 base and J gave up 4 bases; unmatched junction bases: 5.

The V and J genes are TRBV6-5 and TRBJ2-5; D unresolved. The CDR3 consists of 14 residues. CDR1 is MNHEY and CDR2 is SVGAGI in the germline V gene. V was trimmed by 0 bases and J by 2 bases, leaving 7 bases between them. CDR3 residues: CASSYSIRQETQYF. CDR3 nucleotide sequence: TGTGCCAGCAGTTACTCGATTAGACAAGAGACCCAGTACTTC.

The rearrangement links TRBV12-5 to TRBJ1-2; the match to TRBD1 covers 8 bases. In germline, CDR1 is LGHNT, CDR2 FRNRAP. This CDR3 contains 13 residues. The ends lost 5 bases at V and 4 bases at J; junction bases unmatched: 3. CDR3 sequence reads: CASGPDRAYGYTF. DNA of the CDR3: TGTGCTAGTGGTCCGGACAGGGCCTATGGCTACACCTTC.

This chain connects TRBV5-1 to TRBJ2-3, with a tentative D call TRBD2 (7 bases). CDR1 is SGHRS, CDR2 YFSETQ, per germline. V lost 2 bases and J lost 4, with 14 bases in between. CDR3 length equals 15 residues. CDR3 coding DNA: TGCGCCAGCAGCTTAGTAGGGGGGGGCTCAGATACGCAGTATTTT. Encoded protein: CASSLVGGGSDTQYF.

Here the CDR3 DNA reads TGCAGCTTTGCTAGCAGTGGGTTTCAGAATGAGCAGTTCTTC. It is translated as CSFASSGFQNEQFF. The rearrangement links TRBV29-1 to TRBJ2-1; TRBD2 might be the D (5 bases). The CDR3 sequence is 14 residues long. Trimming shortened V by 8 bases and J by 7 bases, and 21 bases separated the two germline ends. Looked up from germline, CDR1 is SQVTM and CDR2 is ANQGSEA.

The chain links TRBV29-1 to TRBJ2-7; D call uncertain. The CDR3 length is 13 residues. Germline V gene sequence: CDR1 SQVTM, CDR2 ANQGSEA. Deletions cut 5 bases from V and 3 bases from J, with 14 bases between. The CDR3 here is CSVMVSSNYEQYF. The DNA of the CDR3 is TGCAGCGTTATGGTATCTAGTAACTACGAGCAGTACTTC.

This chain joins TRBV5-1 and TRBJ1-4; no clear D gene. The length of the CDR3 is 15 residues. Looked up from germline, CDR1 is SGHRS and CDR2 is YFSETQ. The V end was cut by 0 bases, the J end by 0 bases, with 6 bases between. As DNA, the CDR3 is TGCGCCAGCAGCTTGGTAGGAGCAACTAATGAAAAACTGTTTTTT. It codes for CASSLVGATNEKLFF.

The genes are TRBV10-3 and TRBJ2-1; 13 positions match TRBD2. Germline V CDR1 and CDR2: ENHRY, SYGVKD. With 10 bases clipped from V and 2 bases from J, the junction kept 11 bases outside the gene matches. The CDR3 length is 17 residues. In nucleotides, the CDR3 is TGTGCCACCAAGGGACAGGGACTAGCGGGGACCTACAATGAGCAGTTCTTC. It translates to CATKGQGLAGTYNEQFF.

This chain links TRBV7-3 with TRBJ2-1; TRBD1 aligns across 8 bases. Trimming removed 5 bases from V and 7 bases from J; junction bases left unmatched: 7. The CDR3 loop spans 14 amino acids. Germline CDR1 reads SGHTA; CDR2 reads FQGTGA. CDR3 residues: CASSPGRTGNEQFF. The CDR3 nucleotides read TGTGCCAGCAGCCCCGGCCGGACAGGGAATGAGCAGTTCTTC.

The rearrangement uses TRBV6-6 and TRBJ2-7, with D possibly matching TRBD1 (6 bases). The CDR3 contains 13 residues. The germline CDR1 and CDR2 sequences are MNHNY and SVGAGI (reference sequence). V lost 4 bases to trimming and J lost 1 base, with 8 bases between them. The CDR3 nucleotides read TGTGCCAGCAGTTGGCAGGGGTCCTACGAGCAGTACTTC. Translated: CASSWQGSYEQYF.

This clone was counted a single time. The chain employs TRBV29-1 and TRBJ1-1; D not certain. Looked up from germline, CDR1 is SQVTM and CDR2 is ANQGSEA. The CDR3 is 11 amino acids. V was pared by 5 bases and J by 10 bases, with 14 bases between. The CDR3 region is CSVITEFVAFF. Written as DNA, the CDR3 is TGCAGCGTTATTACGGAGTTTGTAGCTTTCTTT.

The chain employs TRBV2 and TRBJ2-6, with D perhaps matching TRBD1 (5 bases). Germline V gives CDR1 SNHLY, CDR2 FYNNEI. The CDR3 totals 18 residues. The V gene lost 6 bases and the J gene lost 1 base, with 19 bases spanning the gap. The DNA for the CDR3 is TGTGCCAGCAGACAGACAGTGTTGAGCGATTCTGGGGCCAACGTCCTGACTTTC. This codes for CASRQTVLSDSGANVLTF.

V and J are TRBV18 and TRBJ2-1; 11 nucleotides agree with TRBD2. The length of the CDR3 is 17 residues. The V gene end was trimmed by 3 bases and the J gene end by 4 bases; junction bases not matched to a gene: 8. Germline CDR1 KGHSH, CDR2 LQKENI. In DNA form, the CDR3 reads TGTGCCAGCTCACCCTACCCGGCTAGCGGGGGGTACAATGAGCAGTTCTTC. Translation: CASSPYPASGGYNEQFF. Variable domain in full (rest from reference TRBV18 and TRBJ2-1): NAGVMQNPRHLVRRRGQEARLRCSPMKGHSHVYWYRQLPEEGLKFMVYLQKENIIDESGMPKERFSAEFPKEGPSILRIQQVVRGDSAAYFCASSPYPASGGYNEQFFGPGTRLTVL.

The chain combines TRBV5-4 with TRBJ2-5; D remains ambiguous. The CDR3 length is 15 residues. V was clipped by 0 bases and J by 1 base, with 10 bases between them. The V gene's germline CDR1 is SGHNT and CDR2 YYREEE (reference sequence). This CDR3 reads CASSLGLGRQETQYF. The CDR3 coding sequence is TGTGCCAGCAGCTTGGGACTGGGTCGCCAAGAGACCCAGTACTTC.